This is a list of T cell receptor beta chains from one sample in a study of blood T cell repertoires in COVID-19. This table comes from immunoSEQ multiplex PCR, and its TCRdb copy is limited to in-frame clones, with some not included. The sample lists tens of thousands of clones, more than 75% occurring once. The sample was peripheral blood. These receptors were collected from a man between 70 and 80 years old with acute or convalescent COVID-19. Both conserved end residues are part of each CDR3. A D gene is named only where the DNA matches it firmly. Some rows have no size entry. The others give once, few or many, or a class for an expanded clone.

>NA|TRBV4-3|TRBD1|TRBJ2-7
CASSQDFGTGGSYEQYF
TGCGCCAGCAGCCAAGATTTCGGGACAGGGGGCTCCTACGAGCAGTACTTC
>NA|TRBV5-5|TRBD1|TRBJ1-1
CASSSTGFVTEAFF
TGTGCCAGCAGCTCGACAGGGTTTGTCACTGAAGCTTTCTTT
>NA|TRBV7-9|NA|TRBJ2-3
CASRGDTTDTQYF
TGTGCCAGCAGGGGGGACACCACAGATACGCAGTATTTT
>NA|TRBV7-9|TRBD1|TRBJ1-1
CASSFDRVSEAFF
TGTGCCAGCAGCTTCGACAGGGTTAGTGAAGCTTTCTTT
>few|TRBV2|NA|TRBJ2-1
CASSEWSGSYNEQFF
TGTGCCAGCAGTGAGTGGTCAGGGTCGTACAATGAGCAGTTCTTC
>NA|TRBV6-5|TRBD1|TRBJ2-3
CASGLTGGPDTQYF
TGTGCCAGCGGATTAACAGGGGGCCCAGATACGCAGTATTTT
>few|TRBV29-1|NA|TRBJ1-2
CSVEEPPGGYTF
TGCAGCGTTGAAGAGCCCCCCGGTGGCTACACCTTC
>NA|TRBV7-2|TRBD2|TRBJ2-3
CASSFGALAGGVTDTQYF
TGTGCCAGCAGCTTTGGGGCACTAGCGGGGGGGGTCACAGATACGCAGTATTTT
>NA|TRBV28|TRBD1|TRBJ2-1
CASSTLSLGQGGEQFF
TGTGCCAGCAGTACCCTTTCACTGGGACAGGGAGGTGAGCAGTTCTTC
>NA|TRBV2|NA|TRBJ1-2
CASSDYPGGFGYGYTF
TGTGCCAGCAGTGACTACCCCGGGGGTTTCGGCTATGGCTACACCTTC
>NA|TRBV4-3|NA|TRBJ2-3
CASSSTDQYF
TGCGCCAGCAGCTCGACAGACCAGTATTTT
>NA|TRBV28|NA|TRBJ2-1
CASSLFREASEQFF
TGTGCCAGCAGTTTGTTCAGGGAAGCGAGTGAGCAGTTCTTC
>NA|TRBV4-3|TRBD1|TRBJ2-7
CASSQGTGGYNEQYF
TGCGCCAGCAGCCAAGGGACAGGGGGCTACAACGAGCAGTACTTC
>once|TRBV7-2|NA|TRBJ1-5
CASSLSVDQPQHF
TGTGCCAGCAGCTTAAGCGTTGATCAGCCCCAGCATTTT
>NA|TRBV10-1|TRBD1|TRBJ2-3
CASSEGTAYGTDTQYF
TGCGCCAGCAGTGAGGGGACAGCCTATGGCACAGATACGCAGTATTTT
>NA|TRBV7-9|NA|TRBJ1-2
CASSLATGQSGYTF
TGTGCCAGCAGCTTAGCGACAGGCCAATCGGGCTACACCTTC
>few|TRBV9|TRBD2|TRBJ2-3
CASSVEGLGTDTQYF
TGTGCCAGCAGCGTAGAAGGACTAGGCACAGATACGCAGTATTTT
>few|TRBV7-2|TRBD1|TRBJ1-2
CASSLGTANYGYTF
TGTGCCAGCAGCCTCGGGACAGCCAACTATGGCTACACCTTC
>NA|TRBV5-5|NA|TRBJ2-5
CASSLPGKETQYF
TGTGCCAGCAGCTTGCCCGGGAAAGAGACCCAGTACTTC
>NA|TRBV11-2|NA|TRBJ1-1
CASSLVTGMNTEAFF
TGTGCCAGCAGCTTAGTTACGGGGATGAACACTGAAGCTTTCTTT
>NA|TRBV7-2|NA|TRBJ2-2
CASSLPGLSNTGELFF
TGTGCCAGCAGCTTACCGGGACTCTCGAACACCGGGGAGCTGTTTTTT
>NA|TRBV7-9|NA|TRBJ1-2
CASSFPGNYGYTF
TGTGCCAGCAGCTTCCCCGGGAATTATGGCTACACCTTC
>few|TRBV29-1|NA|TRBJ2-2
CSVGDTGELFF
TGCAGCGTTGGAGACACCGGGGAGCTGTTTTTT
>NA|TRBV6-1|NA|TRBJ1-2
CASSEQGHYGYTF
TGTGCCAGCAGTGAGCAGGGGCACTATGGCTACACCTTC
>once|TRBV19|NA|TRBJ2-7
CASSPGGGYIYEQYF
TGTGCCAGTAGTCCAGGAGGGGGCTATATTTACGAGCAGTACTTC
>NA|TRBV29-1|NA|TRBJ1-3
CSVRWSSGNTIYF
TGCAGCGTTAGGTGGAGCTCTGGAAACACCATATATTTT
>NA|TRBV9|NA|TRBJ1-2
CASSSRQGFYGYTF
TGTGCCAGCAGCTCACGTCAGGGGTTCTATGGCTACACCTTC
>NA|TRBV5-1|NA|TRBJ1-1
CASSSQGGPKAFF
TGCGCCAGCAGCTCCCAGGGCGGTCCCAAAGCTTTCTTT